A single sample is the source of the 3 T cell receptor beta chains below, sequenced in a study of control samples from healthy donors and cancer patients. Only in-frame clones appear in the TCRdb table, and some are missing; sequencing was by immunoSEQ multiplex PCR. The repertoire includes more than 95,000 clones, 85% to 90% of them detected once, and 2% to 2.5% sits in the top ten. Sequencing input: blood. These TCRs come from a woman aged 70-85 years in good health.

The rearrangement joins TRBV12-3 or TRBV12-4 to TRBJ1-2; 7 nucleotides align to TRBD1. The CDR3 extends over 13 amino acids. The ends lost 5 bases at V and 5 bases at J; junction bases unmatched: 5. CDR3: CASSDRDDYGYTF. CDR3 DNA sequence: TGTGCCAGCAGTGACAGGGACGATTATGGCTACACCTTC.

The sample holds a few counts of this clone. V usage is TRBV5-1 and J usage is TRBJ1-1, with D perhaps matching TRBD1 (5 bases). Trimming took off 5 bases at V and 0 bases at J, with 14 bases between the two ends. This CDR3 contains 15 residues. The germline CDR1 and CDR2 sequences are SGHRS and YFSETQ. DNA for the CDR3: TGCGCCAGCAGAAACACGGGGCTCGTGAACACTGAAGCTTTCTTT. Translation: CASRNTGLVNTEAFF.

The CDR3 DNA reads as TGTGCCAGCAGTAGCGGGACAGGGAACAAAGGTGAAGCTTTCTTT. This sequence encodes CASSSGTGNKGEAFF. The chain carries TRBV6-5 and TRBJ1-1, with TRBD1 matching over 9 bases. Germline V gene sequence: CDR1 MNHEY, CDR2 SVGAGI. Unmatched junction bases numbered 11, after V lost 5 bases and J lost 7 bases. There are 15 residues in the CDR3.